The rows below give T cell receptor beta chains drawn from one sample of a study of glioma-infiltrating T cells after dendritic cell vaccination. Assay: immunoSEQ multiplex PCR; the TCRdb copy retains only in-frame clones and omits some. This repertoire shows approximately 110,000 clones, 90% found once; its top ten account for roughly 3%. This sample comprised blood, obtained after dendritic cell vaccination. These receptors were obtained from a human donor with glioblastoma. Each CDR3 is given with its conserved first and last residue. A D gene is named only where the DNA matches it firmly. Some rows have no size entry. The others give once, few or many, or a class for an expanded clone.

V gene: TRBV4-1; J gene: TRBJ2-7; D gene: TRBD2; clone size: .; CDR3 protein: CASSQGPFGTSGGPEQYF; CDR3 DNA: TGCGCCAGCAGCCAAGGACCATTCGGGACTAGCGGGGGACCCGAGCAGTACTTC
V gene: TRBV19; J gene: TRBJ1-2; D gene: TRBD1; clone size: .; CDR3 protein: CASSPGQGDYGYTF; CDR3 DNA: TGTGCCAGTAGCCCGGGACAGGGAGACTATGGCTACACCTTC
V gene: TRBV30; J gene: TRBJ1-1; D gene: TRBD1; clone size: .; CDR3 protein: CAWRTGRITEAFF; CDR3 DNA: TGTGCCTGGAGGACAGGGAGGATAACTGAAGCTTTCTTT
V gene: TRBV5-1; J gene: TRBJ1-2; D gene: .; clone size: .; CDR3 protein: CASSSETGWDGYTF; CDR3 DNA: TGCGCCAGCAGCTCCGAGACAGGCTGGGATGGCTACACCTTC
V gene: TRBV7-2; J gene: TRBJ1-2; D gene: .; clone size: few; CDR3 protein: CASSLGGQTRGYTF; CDR3 DNA: TGTGCCAGCAGCTTAGGGGGCCAGACGAGGGGCTACACCTTC
V gene: TRBV7-2; J gene: TRBJ2-3; D gene: TRBD2; clone size: .; CDR3 protein: CASSVGLAGGGTDTQYF; CDR3 DNA: TGTGCCAGCAGCGTAGGACTAGCGGGGGGGGGCACAGATACGCAGTATTTT
V gene: TRBV5-1; J gene: TRBJ2-5; D gene: .; clone size: .; CDR3 protein: CASSLARGETQYF; CDR3 DNA: TGCGCCAGCAGCTTGGCCCGGGGGGAGACCCAGTACTTC
V gene: TRBV21-1; J gene: TRBJ2-5; D gene: .; clone size: .; CDR3 protein: CASSKGRTGDETQYF; CDR3 DNA: TGTGCCAGCAGCAAAGGTAGGACAGGAGATGAGACCCAGTACTTC
V gene: TRBV4-1; J gene: TRBJ2-7; D gene: TRBD2; clone size: .; CDR3 protein: CASSALSGGVPYEQYF; CDR3 DNA: TGCGCCAGCAGCGCCCTTAGCGGGGGGGTCCCCTACGAGCAGTACTTC
V gene: TRBV30; J gene: TRBJ2-1; D gene: TRBD2; clone size: .; CDR3 protein: CAWLSRAGGPHEQFF; CDR3 DNA: TGTGCCTGGCTCTCCCGGGCGGGGGGGCCACATGAGCAGTTCTTC
V gene: TRBV25-1; J gene: TRBJ1-3; D gene: TRBD1; clone size: .; CDR3 protein: CASRDRGSGNTIYF; CDR3 DNA: TGTGCCAGCCGGGACAGGGGATCTGGAAACACCATATATTTT
V gene: TRBV18; J gene: TRBJ2-3; D gene: .; clone size: .; CDR3 protein: CASSPTLTPGDTQYF; CDR3 DNA: TGTGCCAGCTCACCAACTTTGACCCCGGGAGATACGCAGTATTTT
V gene: TRBV6-1; J gene: TRBJ1-6; D gene: TRBD1; clone size: .; CDR3 protein: CASSEGQGNSPLHF; CDR3 DNA: TGTGCCAGCAGTGAGGGACAGGGGAATTCACCCCTCCACTTT
V gene: TRBV18; J gene: TRBJ2-7; D gene: .; clone size: once; CDR3 protein: CASSAPGHLLYEQYF; CDR3 DNA: TGTGCCAGCTCAGCACCGGGACACTTACTTTACGAGCAGTACTTC
V gene: TRBV7-8; J gene: TRBJ2-1; D gene: .; clone size: .; CDR3 protein: CASTLRSEQFF; CDR3 DNA: TGTGCCAGCACCCTTCGAAGCGAGCAGTTCTTC
V gene: TRBV5-1; J gene: TRBJ2-2; D gene: TRBD2; clone size: .; CDR3 protein: CASGDYDRTGELFF; CDR3 DNA: TGCGCCAGCGGGGACTATGACCGTACCGGGGAGCTGTTTTTT
V gene: TRBV2; J gene: TRBJ2-5; D gene: TRBD2; clone size: once; CDR3 protein: CASTRGSGRVQETQYF; CDR3 DNA: TGTGCCAGCACTCGGGGTAGCGGGAGGGTACAAGAGACCCAGTACTTC
V gene: TRBV7-3; J gene: TRBJ2-1; D gene: .; clone size: .; CDR3 protein: CASSLLPSSLNEQFF; CDR3 DNA: TGTGCCAGCAGCTTACTGCCTAGTTCCCTGAATGAGCAGTTCTTC
V gene: TRBV2; J gene: TRBJ1-3; D gene: .; clone size: .; CDR3 protein: CASSFGYTIYF; CDR3 DNA: TGTGCCAGCAGTTTCGGGTACACCATATATTTT
V gene: TRBV5-1; J gene: TRBJ2-1; D gene: TRBD2; clone size: once; CDR3 protein: CASSLGTSGGGNEQFF; CDR3 DNA: TGCGCCAGCAGCTTGGGCACTAGCGGGGGTGGGAATGAGCAGTTCTTC
V gene: TRBV10-3; J gene: TRBJ2-1; D gene: .; clone size: .; CDR3 protein: CAISDGLLYNEQFF; CDR3 DNA: TGTGCCATCAGTGATGGACTACTCTACAATGAGCAGTTCTTC
V gene: TRBV7-2; J gene: TRBJ1-3; D gene: .; clone size: .; CDR3 protein: CASSPESSGNTIYF; CDR3 DNA: TGTGCCAGCAGCCCAGAAAGCTCTGGAAACACCATATATTTT
V gene: TRBV5-1; J gene: TRBJ2-2; D gene: .; clone size: .; CDR3 protein: CASLSSGFAGELFF; CDR3 DNA: TGCGCCTCTCTTTCTTCGGGTTTTGCCGGGGAGCTGTTTTTT
V gene: TRBV7-3; J gene: TRBJ2-5; D gene: .; clone size: .; CDR3 protein: CASSAGLQETQYF; CDR3 DNA: TGTGCCAGTTCGGCAGGCCTCCAAGAGACCCAGTACTTC
V gene: TRBV6-5; J gene: TRBJ2-7; D gene: TRBD2; clone size: .; CDR3 protein: CASGRDYQYF; CDR3 DNA: TGTGCCAGCGGCCGGGACTATCAGTACTTC